The present T cell receptor beta chain was sequenced within a study of early stage breast cancer tumors. Study context: Among around 12 ER+/PR+/HER2- tumors, eight were ductal, four lobular. Study conclusions and caveats: Tumors had around 2.3-fold higher T cell density than normal breast.

The data were produced by immunoSEQ multiplex PCR, yet TCRdb's version contains in-frame clones alone and is incomplete. The table shows about 51,000 clones, with around four fifths occurring only once. In the case of this clone: As yet, its antigen is unknown.

Sequenced: blood. This TCR was sampled from a person in their 40s with breast cancer.

The CDR3 nucleotides are TGTGCCAGCAGCGCCGGGGACGGCAATCAGCCCCAGCATTTT. It encodes CASSAGDGNQPQHF. This chain uses TRBV6-1 with TRBJ1-5, with a possible D match to TRBD1 (5 bases). This CDR3 is built from 14 residues. CDR1 MNHNS and CDR2 SASEGT come from the germline V gene. Between the trimmed V and J ends, which lost 6 bases and 2 bases, there was a span of 11 bases.